These T cell receptor beta chains were read from a single sample in a study of cytomegalovirus exposure and HLA in healthy donors. Assay used: immunoSEQ multiplex PCR; TCRdb lists only in-frame clones, some missing. Of around 150,000 clones listed, approximately 80% are singletons. The sequenced sample was PBMCs. Every receptor here comes from a middle-aged woman in good health and CMV-seronegative. CDR3s include the opening cysteine and the closing phenylalanine or tryptophan. The D gene is left open where the match is weak. Clone size is shown for a subset of rows, as once, few, many or a class of expanded clone.

d_call	v_call	clone_size	j_call	cdr3_nt	cdr3_aa
-	TRBV1	-	TRBJ1-5	TGCACCAGCAGCTCACAGGACCGGGACAGGGGGTATCAGCCCCAGCATTTT	CTSSSQDRDRGYQPQHF
TRBD1	TRBV19	-	TRBJ1-1	TGTGCCAGTAGTATTACAGGGGGGGGGACTGAAGCTTTCTTT	CASSITGGGTEAFF
-	TRBV6-5	-	TRBJ1-1	TGTGCCAGCAGTTACGGCCGGGTGCCGAACACTGAAGCTTTCTTT	CASSYGRVPNTEAFF
TRBD1	TRBV27	-	TRBJ2-7	TGTGCCAGCAGTCAGGGGGTCCCTAGCACCTACGAGCAGTACTTC	CASSQGVPSTYEQYF
TRBD2	TRBV5-1	-	TRBJ2-7	TGCGCCAGCAGCATTCATATCGGCGGGAGGGCCGCCTACGAGCAGTACTTC	CASSIHIGGRAAYEQYF
-	TRBV5-1	-	TRBJ1-1	TGCGCCAGCAGCTTGGGTAGGGACTCGAATGAAGCTTTCTTT	CASSLGRDSNEAFF
-	TRBV5-6	few	TRBJ1-1	TGTGCCAGCACCGAGCGGAGAGACACTGAAGCTTTCTTT	CASTERRDTEAFF
-	TRBV19	-	TRBJ2-1	TGTGCCAGTAGTGTACAGAATTCCTACAATGAGCAGTTCTTC	CASSVQNSYNEQFF
-	TRBV28	few	TRBJ1-1	TGTGCCAGCAGTTTGGGGAGGGCCACTGAAGCTTTCTTT	CASSLGRATEAFF
TRBD2	TRBV7-8	-	TRBJ2-5	TGTGCCAGCACCCCAGTGGAGAGGAGCGGGGGCGGAGAGACCCAGTACTTC	CASTPVERSGGGETQYF
-	TRBV27	-	TRBJ2-5	TGTGCCAGCAGTCTAACAGGGCGAGAGACCCAGTACTTC	CASSLTGRETQYF
-	TRBV6-5	once	TRBJ1-1	TGTGCCAGCAGTTACCCCCCCGGAGCTTTCTTT	CASSYPPGAFF
-	TRBV5-6	few	TRBJ1-3	TGTGCCAGCAGCTTCTTCTCTGGAAACACCATATATTTT	CASSFFSGNTIYF
-	TRBV19	-	TRBJ2-2	TGTGCCAGTAGCCCGGGACAACACGCCGGGGAGCTGTTTTTT	CASSPGQHAGELFF
-	TRBV5-4	-	TRBJ2-1	TGTGCCAGCAGCCCCCCCGACAAGATAAACAATGAGCAGTTCTTC	CASSPPDKINNEQFF
-	TRBV6-1	once	TRBJ2-7	TGTGCCAGCAGTTATGACGATCGGACTGAGCAGTACTTC	CASSYDDRTEQYF
-	TRBV29-1	-	TRBJ2-5	TGCAGCGTTCGCCTAGCCCCAGAGACCCAGTACTTC	CSVRLAPETQYF
-	TRBV4-1	once	TRBJ2-1	TGCGCCAGCAGCCCTTTCACAGGGCAGGAGAGCAATGAGCAGTTCTTC	CASSPFTGQESNEQFF
-	TRBV4-1	-	TRBJ1-2	TGCGCCAGCAGCCACCGCTCCTCGAGGGGGGGCGCCGATACTGGCTACACCTTC	CASSHRSSRGGADTGYTF
-	TRBV28	-	TRBJ2-7	TGTGCCAGCAGCGAGGGCCCCGTCTACGAGCAGTACTTC	CASSEGPVYEQYF
TRBD1	TRBV9	-	TRBJ1-2	TGTGCCAGCAGCGTTCGGGACAGGGTGGATGGCTACACCTTC	CASSVRDRVDGYTF
-	TRBV7-9	-	TRBJ1-5	TGTGCCAGCAGCTTAGGTGCAAGGAGGCCCCAGCATTTT	CASSLGARRPQHF
-	TRBV7-9	-	TRBJ1-2	TGTGCCAGCAGCTTGGGCAGGATTAACTATGGCTACACCTTC	CASSLGRINYGYTF
TRBD2	TRBV7-6	-	TRBJ2-1	TGTGCCAGCAGCTTAATGGCTAGCGGGAGGAATGAGCAGTTCTTC	CASSLMASGRNEQFF
TRBD1	TRBV4-2	-	TRBJ1-2	TGTGCCAGCAGCCACCGAGGACAGGGGGCTTTGGGCTACACCTTC	CASSHRGQGALGYTF
TRBD1	TRBV15	-	TRBJ1-1	TGTGCCACCAGCAGAGGGGACAGGTCGGGTGGTGAAGCTTTCTTT	CATSRGDRSGGEAFF
TRBD1	TRBV5-1	-	TRBJ2-7	TGCGCCAGCAGCTGGACGAAGACAGGGCTCTCCTACGAGCAGTACTTC	CASSWTKTGLSYEQYF
-	TRBV6-5	-	TRBJ1-4	TGTGCCAGCATGGGTTTCGGGGAAAAACTGTTTTTT	CASMGFGEKLFF
TRBD1	TRBV5-1	few	TRBJ1-2	TGCGCCAGCAGCCTTGGGACAGTTGACTATGGCTACACCTTC	CASSLGTVDYGYTF
-	TRBV7-9	-	TRBJ1-2	TGTGCCAGCAGCTTGGGGAGTGTTCCTTTTAACTATGGCTACACCTTC	CASSLGSVPFNYGYTF
TRBD1	TRBV6-6	few	TRBJ2-7	TGTGCCAGCAGTTCCTCGACAGGGAATCTCTACGAGCAGTACTTC	CASSSSTGNLYEQYF
-	TRBV7-6	-	TRBJ2-7	TGTGCCAGCAGCTTAGGAGGTTACCAGCAGTACTTC	CASSLGGYQQYF
-	TRBV6-1	-	TRBJ1-3	TGTGCCAGCAGCACCTGGGGGGGCTCTGGAAACACCATATATTTT	CASSTWGGSGNTIYF
-	TRBV13	-	TRBJ1-2	TGTGCCAGCAGCTTTCCCCGAGGAGGGCACGATGGCTACACCTTC	CASSFPRGGHDGYTF
-	TRBV5-1	once	TRBJ2-7	TGCGCCAGCAGCGGGGGGACTTACTACGAGCAGTACTTC	CASSGGTYYEQYF
-	TRBV28	-	TRBJ1-1	TGTGCCAGCAGTTTAGCCCAGGAAGCTTTCTTT	CASSLAQEAFF
-	TRBV19	-	TRBJ1-1	TGTGCCAGTAGTATAGTGGGCATGGGGCACGGCACTGAAGCTTTCTTT	CASSIVGMGHGTEAFF
-	TRBV11-2	-	TRBJ1-2	TGTGCCAGCAGTCCCGACCTCGGGGGCTACACCTTC	CASSPDLGGYTF
-	TRBV2	-	TRBJ2-7	TGTGCCAGCAGTGGGGTAGCTCCTACGTCCGAGCAGTACTTC	CASSGVAPTSEQYF
-	TRBV4-2	-	TRBJ1-2	TGTGCCAGCAGCCAAGATCGAGGTGGCTATGGCTACACCTTC	CASSQDRGGYGYTF
TRBD1	TRBV18	-	TRBJ1-2	TGTGCCAGCTCACCTCCTTCGCCGGGACAGGGGCTTGGCTACACCTTC	CASSPPSPGQGLGYTF
TRBD2	TRBV11-2	once	TRBJ2-1	TGTGCCAGCAGCTTAGTTCGCGGGAGGTTGGGCAATGAGCAGTTCTTC	CASSLVRGRLGNEQFF
-	TRBV28	-	TRBJ1-4	TGTGCCAGCAGACACACCGGGACACTGAATGAAAAACTGTTTTTT	CASRHTGTLNEKLFF
TRBD2	TRBV5-1	-	TRBJ2-3	TGCGCCAGCAGCTTAGCGGGAGCAGGAGCAGATACGCAGTATTTT	CASSLAGAGADTQYF
-	TRBV29-1	-	TRBJ1-2	TGCAGCGTCGGGGGAGCTAACTATGGCTACACCTTC	CSVGGANYGYTF
-	TRBV7-6	medium-sized	TRBJ2-7	TGTGCCAGCAGCACTAGTCCAACAGGGAGCGAGCAGTACTTC	CASSTSPTGSEQYF
TRBD1	TRBV27	-	TRBJ2-3	TGTGCCAGCAGTTTGGGACAGGGTCATGGAGATACGCAGTATTTT	CASSLGQGHGDTQYF
-	TRBV18	-	TRBJ2-7	TGTGCCAGCTCACTGACCCTCTCAGGGGTGTTGCACGAGCAGTACTTC	CASSLTLSGVLHEQYF
TRBD2	TRBV19	few	TRBJ2-5	TGTGCCAGTAGTATCGGACTAGCGGGCGCTAGCGAGACCCAGTACTTC	CASSIGLAGASETQYF